This paragraph covers one T cell receptor beta chain sequence. Its antigen is still unknown. Trimming cost V 6 bases and J 6 bases; bases outside gene matches: 8. CDR1 is MNHNS, CDR2 SASEGT, per germline. This CDR3 region has 14 residues. This entry is derived from a study of response to subunit inactivated influenza vaccine. General study points: Few additional T cells are recruited per seasonal influenza vaccination, authors suggested.

TCRdb re-derived calls from the RT-PCR reads in MiXCR, one entry per CDR3 protein. The sample records 700,000 to 900,000 distinct CDR3 sequences, 21% being singletons. The source was PBMCs from blood, collected 5 to 6 days after vaccination. The rearrangement uses TRBV6-1 and TRBJ2-1, with TRBD1 identical over 7 bases. This TCR was recovered from a man aged 45-60 years who received an inactivated influenza vaccine. The CDR3 region has the DNA TGTGCCAGCAGGGAGACAGGGAGTCGCAATGAGCAGTTCTTC. Translating it yields CASRETGSRNEQFF.